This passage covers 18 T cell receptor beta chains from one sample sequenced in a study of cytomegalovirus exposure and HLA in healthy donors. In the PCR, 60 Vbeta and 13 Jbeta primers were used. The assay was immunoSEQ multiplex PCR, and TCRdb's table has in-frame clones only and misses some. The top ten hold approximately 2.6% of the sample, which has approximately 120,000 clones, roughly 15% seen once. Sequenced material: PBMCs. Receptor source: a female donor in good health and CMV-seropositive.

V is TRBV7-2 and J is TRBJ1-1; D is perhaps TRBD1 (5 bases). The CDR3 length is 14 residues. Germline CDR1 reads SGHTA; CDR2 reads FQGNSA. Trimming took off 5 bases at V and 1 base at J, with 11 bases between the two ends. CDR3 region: CASSPERGNTEAFF. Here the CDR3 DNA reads TGTGCCAGCAGCCCCGAAAGGGGGAACACTGAAGCTTTCTTT.

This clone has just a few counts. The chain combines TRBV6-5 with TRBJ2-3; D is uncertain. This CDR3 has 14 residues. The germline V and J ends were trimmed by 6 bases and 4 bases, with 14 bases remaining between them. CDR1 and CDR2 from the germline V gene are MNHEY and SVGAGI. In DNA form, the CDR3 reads TGTGCCAGCAGAATAGGAGTTATATCAGATACGCAGTATTTT. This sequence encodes CASRIGVISDTQYF.

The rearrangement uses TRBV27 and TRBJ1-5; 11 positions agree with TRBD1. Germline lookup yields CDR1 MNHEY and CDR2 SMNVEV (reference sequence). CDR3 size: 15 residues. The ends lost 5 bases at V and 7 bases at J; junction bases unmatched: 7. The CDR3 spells CASSAGTGGRQPQHF. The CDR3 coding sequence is TGTGCCAGCAGTGCCGGGACAGGGGGGAGGCAGCCCCAGCATTTT.

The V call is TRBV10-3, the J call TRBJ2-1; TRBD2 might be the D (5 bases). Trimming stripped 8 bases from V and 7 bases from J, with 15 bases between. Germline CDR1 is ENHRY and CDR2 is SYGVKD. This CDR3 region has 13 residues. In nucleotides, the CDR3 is TGTGCCATCCAGGTCGGGGTTGGGAATGAGCAGTTCTTC. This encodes CAIQVGVGNEQFF.

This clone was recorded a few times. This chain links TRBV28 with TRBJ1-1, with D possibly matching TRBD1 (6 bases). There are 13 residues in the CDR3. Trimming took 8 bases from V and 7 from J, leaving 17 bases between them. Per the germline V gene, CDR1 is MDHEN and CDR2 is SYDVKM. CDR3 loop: CASSEGGSGEAFF. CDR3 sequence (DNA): TGTGCCAGCTCCGAGGGGGGGTCGGGTGAAGCTTTCTTT.

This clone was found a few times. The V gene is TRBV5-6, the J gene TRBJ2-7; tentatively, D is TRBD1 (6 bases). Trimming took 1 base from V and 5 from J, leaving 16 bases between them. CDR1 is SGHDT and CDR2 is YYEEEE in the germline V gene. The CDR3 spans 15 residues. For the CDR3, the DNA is TGTGCCAGCAGCTTGATAGGCGCGACAGGAAACGAGCAGTACTTC. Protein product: CASSLIGATGNEQYF.

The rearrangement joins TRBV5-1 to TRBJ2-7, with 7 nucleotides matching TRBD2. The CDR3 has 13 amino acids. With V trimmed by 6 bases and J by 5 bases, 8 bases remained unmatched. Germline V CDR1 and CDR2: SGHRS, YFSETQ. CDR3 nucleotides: TGCGCCAGCATGGCGGGAGAGGGTCACGAGCAGTACTTC. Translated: CASMAGEGHEQYF.

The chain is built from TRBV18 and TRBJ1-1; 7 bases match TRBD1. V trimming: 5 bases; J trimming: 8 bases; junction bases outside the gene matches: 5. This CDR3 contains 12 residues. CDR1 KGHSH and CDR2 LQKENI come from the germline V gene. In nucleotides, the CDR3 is TGTGCCAGCTCAGAACCGGGACAGGAAGCTTTCTTT. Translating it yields CASSEPGQEAFF.

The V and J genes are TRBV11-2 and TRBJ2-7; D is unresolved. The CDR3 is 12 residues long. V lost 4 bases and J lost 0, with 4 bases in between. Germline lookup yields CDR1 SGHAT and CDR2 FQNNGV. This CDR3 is CASSSSSYEQYF. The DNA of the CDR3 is TGTGCCAGCAGCTCCAGCTCCTACGAGCAGTACTTC.

CDR3 bases: TGTGCCAGCAGCGCCCGGCTAGCGGGAGGAGGTTCCTACAATGAGCAGTTCTTC. Translated, it gives CASSARLAGGGSYNEQFF. The genes are TRBV7-6 and TRBJ2-1; 11 nucleotides match TRBD2. Germline V gives CDR1 SGHVS, CDR2 FNYEAQ. The CDR3 runs to 18 residues. The J segment lost 1 base and the V segment lost 5 bases, leaving 10 bases of the junction unmatched.

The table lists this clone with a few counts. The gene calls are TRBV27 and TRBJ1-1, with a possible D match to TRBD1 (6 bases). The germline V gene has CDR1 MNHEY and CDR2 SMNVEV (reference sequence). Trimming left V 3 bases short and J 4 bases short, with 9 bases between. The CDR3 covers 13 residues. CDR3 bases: TGTGCCAGCAGTTTCATACAGGGCACTGAAGCTTTCTTT. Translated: CASSFIQGTEAFF.

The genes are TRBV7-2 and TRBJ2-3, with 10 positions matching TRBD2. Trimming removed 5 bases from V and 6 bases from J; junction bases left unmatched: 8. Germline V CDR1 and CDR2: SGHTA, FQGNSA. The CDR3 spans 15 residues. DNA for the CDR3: TGTGCCAGCAGCGACCCTAGCGGGGGCCGGGATACGCAGTATTTT. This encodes CASSDPSGGRDTQYF.

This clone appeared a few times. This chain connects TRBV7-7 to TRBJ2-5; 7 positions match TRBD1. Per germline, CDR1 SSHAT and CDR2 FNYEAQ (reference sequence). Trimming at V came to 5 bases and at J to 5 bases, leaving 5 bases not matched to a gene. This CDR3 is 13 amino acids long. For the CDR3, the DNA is TGTGCCAGCAGCCCACAGGGGCAGGAGACCCAGTACTTC. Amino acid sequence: CASSPQGQETQYF.

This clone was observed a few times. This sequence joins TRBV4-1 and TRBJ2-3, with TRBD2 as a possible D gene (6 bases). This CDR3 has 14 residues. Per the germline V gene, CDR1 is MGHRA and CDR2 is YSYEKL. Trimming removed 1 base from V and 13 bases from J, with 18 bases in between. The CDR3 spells CASSQGGVAGLKYF. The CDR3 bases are TGCGCCAGCAGCCAAGGAGGGGTCGCGGGACTTAAGTATTTT.

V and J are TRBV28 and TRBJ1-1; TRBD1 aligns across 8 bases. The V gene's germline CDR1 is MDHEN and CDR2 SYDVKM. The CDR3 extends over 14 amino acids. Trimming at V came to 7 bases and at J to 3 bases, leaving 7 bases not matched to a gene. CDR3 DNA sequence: TGTGCCAGCACCTCAGGGACAGGCCACACTGAAGCTTTCTTT. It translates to CASTSGTGHTEAFF.

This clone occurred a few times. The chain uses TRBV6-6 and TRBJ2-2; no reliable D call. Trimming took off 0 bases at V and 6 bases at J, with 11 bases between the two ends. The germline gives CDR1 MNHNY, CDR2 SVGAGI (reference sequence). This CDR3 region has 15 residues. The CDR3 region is CASSYSVQAPGELFF. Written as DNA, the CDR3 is TGTGCCAGCAGTTACTCGGTGCAGGCCCCCGGGGAGCTGTTTTTT.

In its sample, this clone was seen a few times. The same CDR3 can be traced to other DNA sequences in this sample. The DNA for the CDR3 is TGTGCCAGCAGTCTTAATTACGAGCAGTACTTC. Translation: CASSLNYEQYF. The V and J genes are TRBV28 and TRBJ2-7; the D is unclear. V was pared by 5 bases and J by 4 bases, with 6 bases between. The CDR3 has 11 residues. Germline assignment: CDR1 MDHEN and CDR2 SYDVKM. The complete variable domain, with remaining parts taken from reference TRBV28 and TRBJ2-7, reads DVKVTQSSRYLVKRTGEKVFLECVQDMDHENMFWYRQDPGLGLRLIYFSYDVKMKEKGDIPEGYSVSREKKERFSLILESASTNQTSMYLCASSLNYEQYFGPGTRLTVT.

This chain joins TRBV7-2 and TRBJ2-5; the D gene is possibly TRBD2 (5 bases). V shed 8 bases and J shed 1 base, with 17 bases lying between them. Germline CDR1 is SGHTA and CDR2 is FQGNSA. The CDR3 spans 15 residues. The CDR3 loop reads CASRYAFAGQETQYF. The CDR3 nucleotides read TGTGCCAGCCGATATGCCTTCGCGGGCCAAGAGACCCAGTACTTC.